Reported below is one T cell receptor (beta chain). The sample originates from a study of shared clonotypes between healthy human individuals. Germline CDR1 reads SGDLS; CDR2 reads YYNGEE. The V and J ends lost 3 bases and 5 bases, in that order; junction bases with no gene match: 8. The CDR3 consists of 14 residues. The data were produced by immunoSEQ multiplex PCR, yet TCRdb's version contains in-frame clones alone and is incomplete. Among some 2,100,000 clones listed, approximately 96% were seen once. The chain employs TRBV9 and TRBJ2-7; 7 bases map to TRBD2. The sequenced material came from naive CD4+ T cells sorted from blood. The subset denotes: CD45RA+ positively selected. The receptor was isolated from a man aged 18 to 29 in good health. CDR3 in amino acids: CASSATRLANEQYF. DNA of the CDR3: TGTGCCAGCAGCGCGACGAGACTAGCTAACGAGCAGTACTTC. Based on the CDR3 plus reference TRBV9 and TRBJ2-7, the full variable domain is DSGVTQTPKHLITATGQRVTLRCSPRSGDLSVYWYQQSLDQGLQFLIQYYNGEERAKGNILERFSAQQFPDLHSELNLSSLELGDSALYFCASSATRLANEQYFGPGTRLTVT.